The present entry profiles one T cell receptor (beta chain) with its context. Its target is unknown. This CDR3 is also generated by other DNA sequences in the sample. The CDR3 is 16 amino acids. Trimming shortened V by 1 base and J by 4 bases, and 14 bases separated the two germline ends. Germline V lookup: CDR1 MGHRA, CDR2 YSYEKL. Clones were sequenced by immunoSEQ multiplex PCR, and TCRdb holds only the in-frame ones, with some missing. Of 96,000 or so clones in the sample, around 91% were seen once. The sample originates from a study of OX40 agonist ivuxolimab in advanced cancers. Whole-study context: The group had a mean age of around 64 years, ranged from roughly 23 to 85, and was around 86% male.

Regarding the study as a whole: Some patients without response likewise showed low normalized clonal expansion. By week 6 at 0.1 to 3.0 mg/kg, blood CD4+ and CD8+ T cells had expanded clonally.

The chain combines TRBV4-1 with TRBJ1-5; a possible D gene is TRBD1 (5 bases). This TCR was sampled from an adult with an advanced solid tumor such as melanoma, head and neck, liver or kidney cancer. The material sequenced was CD4+ or CD8+ T cells sorted from blood, taken in a trial of the OX40 agonist ivuxolimab. The DNA for the CDR3 is TGCGCCAGCAGCCAAGGGGGTTTAGGGGTTAATCAGCCCCAGCATTTT. Translation gives CASSQGGLGVNQPQHF.